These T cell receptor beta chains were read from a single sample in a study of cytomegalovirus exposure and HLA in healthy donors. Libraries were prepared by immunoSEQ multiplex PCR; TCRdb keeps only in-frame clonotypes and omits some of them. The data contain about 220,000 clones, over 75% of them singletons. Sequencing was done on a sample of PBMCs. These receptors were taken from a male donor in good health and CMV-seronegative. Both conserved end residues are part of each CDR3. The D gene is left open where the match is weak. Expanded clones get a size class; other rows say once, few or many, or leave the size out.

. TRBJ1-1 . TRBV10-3 CATGGRNTEAFF TGTGCCACCGGGGGGAGAAACACTGAAGCTTTCTTT
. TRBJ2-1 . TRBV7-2 CASSLESSVFNEQFF TGTGCCAGCAGCTTAGAGTCTAGTGTCTTCAATGAGCAGTTCTTC
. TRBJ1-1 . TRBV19 CASSIDIRRNTEAFF TGTGCCAGTAGTATAGATATAAGGAGGAACACTGAAGCTTTCTTT
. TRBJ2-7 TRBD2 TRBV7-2 CASSSTSGEYEQYF TGTGCCAGCAGTTCGACTAGCGGGGAATACGAGCAGTACTTC
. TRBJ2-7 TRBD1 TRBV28 CASTPPDRGVREQYF TGTGCCAGCACCCCCCCGGACAGGGGGGTCCGCGAGCAGTACTTC
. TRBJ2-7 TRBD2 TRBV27 CASSLRTSGAYSYEQYF TGTGCCAGCAGTTTAAGGACTAGCGGGGCTTACTCCTACGAGCAGTACTTC
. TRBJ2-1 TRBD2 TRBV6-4 CASSDSTSGLYNEQFF TGTGCCAGCAGTGACTCGACTAGCGGGCTATACAATGAGCAGTTCTTC
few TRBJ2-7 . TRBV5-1 CASSVQLGSYEQYF TGCGCCAGCAGCGTACAGCTTGGCTCCTACGAGCAGTACTTC
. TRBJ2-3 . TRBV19 CASSISGSTDTQYF TGTGCCAGTAGTATCAGCGGTAGCACAGATACGCAGTATTTT
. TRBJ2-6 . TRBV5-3 CARYGQGNPGANVLTF TGTGCCAGATACGGCCAGGGCAACCCTGGGGCCAACGTCCTGACTTTC
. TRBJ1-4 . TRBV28 CASRNGVNEKLFF TGTGCCAGCAGAAACGGGGTTAATGAAAAACTGTTTTTT
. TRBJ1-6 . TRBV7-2 CASSFSGANSPLHF TGTGCCAGCAGCTTTTCAGGGGCCAATTCACCCCTCCACTTT
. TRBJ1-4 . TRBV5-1 CASSSGNEKLFF TGCGCCAGCAGCTCAGGTAATGAAAAACTGTTTTTT
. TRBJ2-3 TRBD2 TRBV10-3 CAISDPKRGSTDTQYF TGTGCCATCAGTGATCCTAAGCGGGGCAGCACAGATACGCAGTATTTT
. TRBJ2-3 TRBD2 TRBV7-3 CASSLNGGDTDTQYF TGTGCCAGCAGCTTAAACGGGGGGGACACAGATACGCAGTATTTT
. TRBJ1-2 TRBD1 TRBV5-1 CASSLGQGDRYGYTF TGCGCCAGCAGCTTGGGACAGGGGGACCGGTATGGCTACACCTTC
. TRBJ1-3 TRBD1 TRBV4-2 CASSQDGEGASGNTIYF TGTGCCAGCAGCCAAGATGGCGAGGGGGCGAGCGGAAACACCATATATTTT
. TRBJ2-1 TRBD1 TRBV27 CASSSIRTGGGSYNEQFF TGTGCCAGCAGTTCAATACGTACAGGGGGCGGCTCCTACAATGAGCAGTTCTTC
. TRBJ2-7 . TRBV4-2 CASSQDGGNVDEQYF TGTGCCAGCAGCCAAGATGGGGGCAATGTGGACGAGCAGTACTTC
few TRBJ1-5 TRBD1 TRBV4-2 CASSDGQAINQPQHF TGTGCCAGCAGCGATGGACAGGCGATCAATCAGCCCCAGCATTTT
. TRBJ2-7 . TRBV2 CASSEPYGIEQYF TGTGCCAGCAGTGAACCATACGGTATCGAGCAGTACTTC
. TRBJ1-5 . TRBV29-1 CSVGPGPQHF TGCAGCGTTGGGCCTGGGCCCCAGCATTTT
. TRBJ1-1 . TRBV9 CASSVVVDSEAFF TGTGCCAGCAGCGTAGTAGTAGACTCTGAAGCTTTCTTT
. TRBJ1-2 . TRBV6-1 CASSELLRPGYTF TGTGCCAGCAGTGAATTGTTGCGGCCTGGCTACACCTTC
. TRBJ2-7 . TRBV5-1 CASRSTGGVPSVSYEQYF TGCGCCAGCAGATCCACAGGGGGGGTCCCGTCCGTCAGCTACGAGCAGTACTTC
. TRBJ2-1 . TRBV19 CASGRNEQFF TGTGCCAGCGGGAGAAATGAGCAGTTCTTC
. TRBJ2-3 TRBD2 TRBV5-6 CASSTPGGPSTDTQYF TGTGCCTCCAGCACGCCGGGGGGGCCTAGCACAGATACGCAGTATTTT
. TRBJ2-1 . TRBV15 CATSRGSTAEAEQFF TGTGCCACCAGCAGAGGTAGCACTGCTGAGGCTGAGCAGTTCTTC
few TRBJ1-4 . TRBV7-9 CASSPRTGILGEKLFF TGTGCCAGCAGCCCACGTACAGGGATCCTCGGGGAAAAACTGTTTTTT
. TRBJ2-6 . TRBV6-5 CASSYLSAGANVLTF TGTGCCAGCAGTTACCTCTCGGCTGGGGCCAACGTCCTGACTTTC
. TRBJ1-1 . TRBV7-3 CASSPATGGTEAFF TGTGCCAGCAGCCCAGCCACGGGAGGGACTGAAGCTTTCTTT
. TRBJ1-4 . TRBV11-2 CASSLGQLNEKLFF TGTGCCAGCAGCTTAGGACAGCTTAATGAAAAACTGTTTTTT
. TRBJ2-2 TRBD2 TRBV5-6 CASSLGLAGTLAGELFF TGTGCCAGCAGCTTGGGACTAGCGGGGACTTTAGCCGGGGAGCTGTTTTTT
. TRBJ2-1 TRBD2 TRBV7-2 CASSAGLVSYNEQFF TGTGCCAGCAGCGCGGGACTAGTCTCCTACAATGAGCAGTTCTTC
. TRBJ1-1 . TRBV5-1 CASSLEGSNTEAFF TGCGCCAGCAGCTTGGAGGGGTCGAACACTGAAGCTTTCTTT
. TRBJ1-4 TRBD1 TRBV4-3 CASSQRQGVNEKLFF TGCGCCAGCAGCCAACGACAGGGGGTGAATGAAAAACTGTTTTTT
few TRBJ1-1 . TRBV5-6 CASSLAPGSEAFF TGTGCCAGCAGCTTGGCGCCGGGGAGTGAAGCTTTCTTT
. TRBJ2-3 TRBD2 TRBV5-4 CASSLGLAGVVTQYF TGTGCCAGCAGTTTAGGACTAGCGGGAGTGGTTACGCAGTATTTT
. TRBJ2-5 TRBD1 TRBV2 CASSDRGPETQYF TGTGCCAGCAGTGACAGGGGGCCAGAGACCCAGTACTTC
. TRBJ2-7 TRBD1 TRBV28 CASSERGLGYEQYF TGTGCCAGCAGTGAGAGGGGGCTGGGCTACGAGCAGTACTTC
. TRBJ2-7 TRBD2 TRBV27 CASSLSGGYEQYF TGTGCCAGCAGTTTATCGGGGGGGTACGAGCAGTACTTC
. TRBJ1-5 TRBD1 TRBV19 CASSTELGTGSQPQHF TGTGCCAGTAGTACAGAATTGGGGACAGGGAGTCAGCCCCAGCATTTT
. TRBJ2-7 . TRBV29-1 CSVETRGTHEQYF TGCAGCGTTGAAACTAGGGGGACCCACGAGCAGTACTTC
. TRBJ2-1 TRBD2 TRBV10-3 CAINGGVNEQFF TGTGCCATCAATGGGGGGGTGAATGAGCAGTTCTTC
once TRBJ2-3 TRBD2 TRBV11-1 CASSLRAGAVTDTQYF TGTGCCAGCAGCTTAAGGGCGGGAGCGGTCACAGATACGCAGTATTTT
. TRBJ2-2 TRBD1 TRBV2 CASGGQSIGTGELFF TGTGCCAGTGGGGGACAGTCGATCGGGACCGGGGAGCTGTTTTTT
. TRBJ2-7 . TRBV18 CASSPLGHLSEQYF TGTGCCAGCTCACCACTCGGACACCTCTCGGAGCAGTACTTC
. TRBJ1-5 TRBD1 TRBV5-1 CASSPGTGLGQPQHF TGCGCCAGCAGCCCGGGGACAGGGTTAGGTCAGCCCCAGCATTTT
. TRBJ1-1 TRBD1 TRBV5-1 CASSLAHRGVNTEAFF TGCGCCAGCAGCTTGGCTCACAGGGGTGTGAACACTGAAGCTTTCTTT
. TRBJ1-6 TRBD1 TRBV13 CASSSDRGNNSPLHF TGTGCCAGCAGCTCCGACAGGGGTAATAATTCACCCCTCCACTTT
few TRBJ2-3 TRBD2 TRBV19 CAVSSGGRNTQYF TGTGCCGTCTCTAGCGGGGGGAGGAATACGCAGTATTTT
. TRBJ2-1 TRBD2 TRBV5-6 CASSLAASGGADEQFF TGTGCCAGCAGCTTGGCCGCTAGCGGGGGGGCCGATGAGCAGTTCTTC
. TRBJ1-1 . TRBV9 CARQGFGNTEAFF TGTGCCAGGCAGGGTTTTGGGAACACTGAAGCTTTCTTT
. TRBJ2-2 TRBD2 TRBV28 CASSLGGRTGELFF TGTGCCAGCAGTTTGGGGGGGAGAACCGGGGAGCTGTTTTTT